These 22 T cell receptor beta chains originate from one sample sequenced in a study of shared clonotypes between healthy human individuals. Generated by immunoSEQ multiplex PCR, the TCRdb table keeps only in-frame clones and is missing some. In the table there are approximately 480,000 clones, around 79% of which are singletons. Sequenced sample: PBMCs. These receptors came from a woman in her thirties or forties in good health. Some clones in this sample may be carry-over from other donors' samples.

The rearrangement uses TRBV6-1 and TRBJ1-1; 7 bases are a match to TRBD1. The CDR3 sequence is 13 residues long. Trimming removed 5 bases from V and 3 bases from J; junction bases left unmatched: 3. Germline loops: CDR1 MNHNS, CDR2 SASEGT. CDR3 bases: TGTGCCAGCAGTCGACAGGGAGACACTGAAGCTTTCTTT. Residues: CASSRQGDTEAFF.

This sequence joins TRBV4-3 and TRBJ2-2; the D gene is possibly TRBD2 (6 bases). Per germline, CDR1 LGHNA and CDR2 YSLEER. V was trimmed by 0 bases and J by 4 bases, leaving 15 bases between them. The CDR3 covers 17 residues. CDR3 sequence: CASSQDQGLGGTGELFF. In DNA form, the CDR3 reads TGCGCCAGCAGCCAAGATCAAGGGTTGGGAGGCACCGGGGAGCTGTTTTTT.

This clone has more than one count but fewer than ten. The chain couples TRBV7-2 to TRBJ1-5; no reliable D call. V lost 0 bases, J lost 2 bases, and 8 bases lay in between. This CDR3 has 15 amino acids. Germline lookup yields CDR1 SGHTA and CDR2 FQGNSA. Written as DNA, the CDR3 is TGTGCCAGCAGCTTAGCCGGGGTTGGCAATCAGCCCCAGCATTTT. It translates to CASSLAGVGNQPQHF.

This clone came up a few times. The chain links TRBV7-2 to TRBJ1-1, with TRBD1 matching over 11 bases. Germline V gene data show CDR1 as SGHTA and CDR2 as FQGNSA. This CDR3 is built from 16 residues. Trimming removed 5 bases from V and 5 bases from J; junction bases left unmatched: 10. CDR3: CASSIDQDRGHTEAFF. CDR3 nucleotides: TGTGCCAGCAGCATCGACCAGGACAGGGGGCATACTGAAGCTTTCTTT. Based on the CDR3 plus reference TRBV7-2 and TRBJ1-1, the full variable domain is GAGVSQSPSNKVTEKGKDVELRCDPISGHTALYWYRQSLGQGLEFLIYFQGNSAPDKSGLPSDRFSAERTGGSVSTLTIQRTQQEDSAVYLCASSIDQDRGHTEAFFGQGTRLTVV.

The chain carries TRBV30 and TRBJ2-7; unclear D gene. V gave up 1 base and J gave up 0 bases, with 10 bases separating them. The germline CDR1 and CDR2 sequences are GTSNPN and SVGIG (reference sequence). This CDR3 contains 14 residues. CDR3 nucleotide sequence: TGTGCCTGGAGTGCTTATCCGGGCTCCTACGAGCAGTACTTC. Its protein product is CAWSAYPGSYEQYF.

V and J are TRBV7-2 and TRBJ1-2; 11 positions match TRBD1. The V gene end was trimmed by 5 bases and the J gene end by 7 bases; junction bases not matched to a gene: 9. Per germline, CDR1 SGHTA and CDR2 FQGNSA. CDR3 length: 15 amino acids. This chain's CDR3 is CASSLSQGTGGGYTF. The DNA of the CDR3 is TGTGCCAGCAGCCTTTCCCAGGGGACAGGGGGTGGCTACACCTTC.

J is TRBJ1-5 and V is TRBV27, with a possible D match to TRBD1 (5 bases). The CDR3 covers 16 residues. The V gene lost 2 bases and the J gene lost 0 bases, with 11 bases spanning the gap. Germline V gives CDR1 MNHEY, CDR2 SMNVEV (reference sequence). The CDR3 protein is CASSLRGDFSNQPQHF. Written as DNA, the CDR3 is TGTGCCAGCAGTTTAAGGGGAGATTTTAGCAATCAGCCCCAGCATTTT.

This clone has a handful of counts. J is TRBJ2-1 and V is TRBV19; no definite D call. In germline, CDR1 is LNHDA, CDR2 SQIVND (reference sequence). This CDR3 is built from 12 residues. The V gene lost 3 bases and the J gene lost 6 bases, with 6 bases spanning the gap. The CDR3 sequence is CASSIATNEQFF. In DNA, the CDR3 is TGTGCCAGTAGTATTGCAACCAATGAGCAGTTCTTC.

V gene TRBV28 combines with J gene TRBJ2-1; TRBD1 matches at 7 bases. V shed 1 base and J 5 bases; nucleotides not matched to a gene: 5. CDR1 is MDHEN and CDR2 is SYDVKM in the germline V gene. The CDR3 spans 15 residues. The CDR3 loop reads CASSLFWDRDNEQFF. The DNA for the CDR3 is TGTGCCAGCAGTTTATTTTGGGACAGAGACAATGAGCAGTTCTTC.

The chain links TRBV5-1 to TRBJ2-4, with D uncertain. V shed 0 bases and J shed 1 base, with 8 bases lying between them. Germline V gene lookup returns CDR1 SGHRS and CDR2 YFSETQ. The CDR3 consists of 15 residues. CDR3 in DNA: TGCGCCAGCAGCTTGGACCCCGCTGCCAAAAACATTCAGTACTTC. This encodes CASSLDPAAKNIQYF.

The DNA for the CDR3 is TGTGCCAGCTCGACTAGTATTTCAACAGATACGCAGTATTTT. Translated, it gives CASSTSISTDTQYF. The chain carries TRBV6-1 and TRBJ2-3; a possible D gene is TRBD2 (6 bases). V lost 8 bases and J lost 3, with 15 bases in between. Per germline, CDR1 MNHNS and CDR2 SASEGT. The CDR3 runs 14 residues.

The V gene is TRBV7-2, the J gene TRBJ2-1; D is possibly TRBD2 (6 bases). V was trimmed by 1 base and J by 5 bases, leaving 12 bases between them. Germline V gene lookup returns CDR1 SGHTA and CDR2 FQGNSA. The CDR3 totals 15 residues. CDR3 protein: CASSLGAEGHNEQFF. DNA of the CDR3: TGTGCCAGCAGCTTAGGGGCGGAGGGCCACAATGAGCAGTTCTTC.

The J gene is TRBJ2-3, the V gene TRBV6-1, with 11 bases fitting TRBD2. The CDR3 is made up of 15 amino acids. V lost 6 bases and J lost 1; bases outside the gene matches: 3. Germline CDR1 MNHNS, CDR2 SASEGT. In DNA form, the CDR3 reads TGTGCCAGCAGCCCACTAGCGGGAGGCACAGATACGCAGTATTTT. Amino acid sequence: CASSPLAGGTDTQYF.

The chain combines TRBV19 with TRBJ1-5, with unresolved D. This CDR3 spans 13 amino acids. Germline V gene lookup returns CDR1 LNHDA and CDR2 SQIVND (reference sequence). The V and J ends lost 3 bases and 4 bases respectively, with 7 bases between them. The CDR3 is CASSIRRNQPQHF. CDR3 coding DNA: TGTGCCAGTAGTATCCGGCGGAATCAGCCCCAGCATTTT.

The chain is built from TRBV18 and TRBJ2-5, with 8 bases lining up with TRBD2. V lost 0 bases, J lost 5 bases, and 8 bases stayed unmatched. From germline, CDR1 is KGHSH and CDR2 LQKENI. The CDR3 extends over 16 amino acids. CDR3 nucleotides: TGTGCCAGCTCACCACCGGGAGCGGGAGTTCGTGAGACCCAGTACTTC. It encodes CASSPPGAGVRETQYF.

The CDR3 loop reads CASSYRETGELFF. The CDR3 coding sequence is TGTGCCAGCAGTTACAGGGAGACCGGGGAGCTGTTTTTT. The V and J genes are TRBV7-9 and TRBJ2-2; D possibly corresponds to TRBD1 (6 bases). Germline CDR1 SEHNR, CDR2 FQNEAQ (reference sequence). Trimming cost V 6 bases and J 5 bases, with 10 bases left between them. This CDR3 is 13 amino acids long.

The chain combines TRBV5-1 with TRBJ1-1; tentatively, D is TRBD1 (5 bases). Germline CDR1 SGHRS, CDR2 YFSETQ. Trimming took 0 bases from V and 1 from J, leaving 10 bases between them. The CDR3 runs 15 residues. DNA for the CDR3: TGCGCCAGCAGCTTGGCCCCGGGGCGGAACACTGAAGCTTTCTTT. This gives the protein CASSLAPGRNTEAFF.

The chain is built from TRBV6-1 and TRBJ1-1; D might be TRBD1 (5 bases). The CDR3 has 16 residues. Looked up from germline, CDR1 is MNHNS and CDR2 is SASEGT. With 3 bases removed from V and 5 bases from J, the gap between germline ends came to 19 bases. The CDR3 reads CASSDNPVRGLTEAFF. The CDR3, as DNA: TGTGCCAGCAGTGATAACCCCGTGCGGGGGTTGACTGAAGCTTTCTTT.

This clone has only a few counts. The chain combines TRBV5-1 with TRBJ2-3; a weak D match, TRBD2 (5 bases). Between the trimmed V and J ends, which lost 0 bases and 4 bases, there was a span of 9 bases. CDR1 is SGHRS and CDR2 is YFSETQ in the germline V gene. This CDR3 has 14 residues. CDR3 region: CASSLGGPADTQYF. DNA of the CDR3: TGCGCCAGCAGCTTGGGAGGGCCGGCAGATACGCAGTATTTT.

About this clone itself: This sample also contains other DNA sequences that code for the same CDR3. This rearrangement joins TRBV30 to TRBJ1-5; D might be TRBD1 (6 bases). V shed 5 bases and J shed 2 bases, with 10 bases lying between them. The CDR3 is 13 residues long. Germline CDR1 GTSNPN, CDR2 SVGIG (reference sequence). The CDR3 reads CAWGQRGNQPQHF. The CDR3 DNA sequence: TGTGCCTGGGGACAGAGAGGCAATCAGCCCCAGCATTTT.

On this clone: This sample also contains other DNA sequences that code for the same CDR3. This sequence joins TRBV5-1 and TRBJ2-7; D tentatively reads TRBD1 or TRBD2 (5 bases each). Trimming pared 4 bases from V and 0 bases from J, leaving 8 bases between. Germline V CDR1 and CDR2: SGHRS, YFSETQ. This CDR3 comprises 13 residues. For the CDR3, the DNA is TGCGCCAGCAGCCTGGGGGTCTCCTACGAGCAGTACTTC. Protein: CASSLGVSYEQYF. Full variable domain (rest looked up from reference TRBV5-1 and TRBJ2-7): KAGVTQTPRYLIKTRGQQVTLSCSPISGHRSVSWYQQTPGQGLQFLFEYFSETQRNKGNFPGRFSGRQFSNSRSEMNVSTLELGDSALYLCASSLGVSYEQYFGPGTRLTVT.

V usage is TRBV29-1 and J usage is TRBJ1-1, with 10 bases that match TRBD1. This CDR3 has 11 amino acids. Trimming cost V 6 bases and J 6 bases; bases outside gene matches: 1. Per the germline V gene, CDR1 is SQVTM and CDR2 is ANQGSEA. CDR3 sequence reads: CSVGQGAEAFF. As DNA, the CDR3 is TGCAGCGTAGGACAGGGGGCTGAAGCTTTCTTT.